These T cell receptor beta chains were read from a single sample in a study of blood T cell repertoires in COVID-19. Clones were read by immunoSEQ multiplex PCR, and TCRdb kept only the in-frame ones, dropping some. The repertoire holds about 110,000 clones, with 89% as singletons. Sequencing used peripheral blood. The receptors here all came from a man aged 35 to 55 with active or convalescent COVID-19. Each CDR3 is given with its conserved first and last residue. D genes are given only for firm matches. Clone size is shown for a subset of rows, as once, few, many or a class of expanded clone.

D | J | size | V | DNA | CDR3
- | TRBJ1-2 | - | TRBV3-1/TRBV3-2 | TGTGCCGCGGGGAAGTGGGGAGGCTACACCTTC | CAAGKWGGYTF
- | TRBJ1-3 | - | TRBV7-2 | TGTGCCAGCAGCATTGACAGGTCCGGCTCTGGAAACACCATATATTTT | CASSIDRSGSGNTIYF
- | TRBJ1-1 | - | TRBV7-9 | TGTGCCAGCAGCTTCGGGGGGTACGTTGAAGCTTTCTTT | CASSFGGYVEAFF
TRBD1 | TRBJ2-7 | - | TRBV6-2/TRBV6-3 | TGTGCCAGCAGTTACGAGCGCAGACAGGGGGCTTACGAGCAGTACTTC | CASSYERRQGAYEQYF
- | TRBJ2-2 | - | TRBV4-3 | TGCGCCAGCAGCCAAGTAAAAGACTATTCCGGGGAGCTGTTTTTT | CASSQVKDYSGELFF
- | TRBJ2-2 | - | TRBV6-5 | TGTGCCAGCAGGAGCGGAAACACCGGGGAGCTGTTTTTT | CASRSGNTGELFF
- | TRBJ1-5 | - | TRBV7-8 | TGTGCCAGCAGCTTAGTCGGTCAGGGTAATCAGCCCCAGCATTTT | CASSLVGQGNQPQHF
- | TRBJ2-7 | - | TRBV7-2 | TGTGCCAGCAGCCCCGGACAAATCTCCTACGAGCAGTACTTC | CASSPGQISYEQYF
TRBD1 | TRBJ1-1 | - | TRBV7-3 | TGTGCCAGCAGCTCTCAGGGGGCCGGCACTGAAGCTTTCTTT | CASSSQGAGTEAFF
TRBD2 | TRBJ2-1 | - | TRBV7-8 | TGTGCCAGCAGCCCACGGGAACCCGGGACTAGCGGGAGCCATGAGCAGTTCTTC | CASSPREPGTSGSHEQFF
TRBD2 | TRBJ2-7 | - | TRBV6-5 | TGTGCCAGCAGTTCCGTGGGACTAGAGACCTACGAGCAGTACTTC | CASSSVGLETYEQYF
TRBD2 | TRBJ2-1 | - | TRBV10-2 | TGCGCCAGTGGAGCCGGACTAGCGGGAGGGGGGGATGAGCAGTTCTTC | CASGAGLAGGGDEQFF
- | TRBJ2-5 | - | TRBV13 | TGTGCCAGCAGCTCACAGGTCCCAGAGACCCAGTACTTC | CASSSQVPETQYF
TRBD2 | TRBJ2-3 | - | TRBV5-1 | TGCGCCAGCAGCTTGGGCGGGGGGCGGACAGATACGCAGTATTTT | CASSLGGGRTDTQYF
- | TRBJ1-5 | - | TRBV19 | TGTGCCAGTAGTCTCCAGGGGTATAGGAGCAATCAGCCCCAGCATTTT | CASSLQGYRSNQPQHF
- | TRBJ2-3 | - | TRBV5-4 | TGTGCCAGCAGCTTGCCGGGGGTGGGAGGAGATACGCAGTATTTT | CASSLPGVGGDTQYF
TRBD1 | TRBJ2-5 | - | TRBV7-8 | TGTGCCAGCAGCCGAGCGCCGGGACAGGGGGAGACCCAGTACTTC | CASSRAPGQGETQYF
TRBD2 | TRBJ2-3 | - | TRBV7-9 | TGTGCCAGCAGCGCTAGCGGGAACACAGATACGCAGTATTTT | CASSASGNTDTQYF
TRBD1 | TRBJ2-5 | - | TRBV9 | TGTGCCAGCAGCACGGTACCGGGACAGCAAGAGACCCAGTACTTC | CASSTVPGQQETQYF
- | TRBJ2-7 | - | TRBV5-1 | TGCGCCAGCAGCTTGTCACCAGGGGAAGAGCAGTACTTC | CASSLSPGEEQYF
TRBD1 | TRBJ1-5 | - | TRBV11-2 | TGTGCCAGCAGCTTAGGGCAGGGGGCGGGTCAGCCCCAGCATTTT | CASSLGQGAGQPQHF
TRBD2 | TRBJ2-7 | once | TRBV6-2/TRBV6-3 | TGTGCCAGCAGTTACTCATCCTGGGCGGGAGGCTCCTACGAGCAGTACTTC | CASSYSSWAGGSYEQYF
TRBD2 | TRBJ2-2 | - | TRBV19 | TGTGCCAGTAGTCTAAACCCCGCTAGCGGGAGCCTTCCCGGGGAGCTGTTTTTT | CASSLNPASGSLPGELFF
- | TRBJ1-2 | - | TRBV3-1/TRBV3-2 | TGTGCCAGCAGCCCCACTAAACAGGGCGGCTATGGCTACACCTTC | CASSPTKQGGYGYTF